These T cell receptor beta chains were read from a single sample in a study of regulatory T cells in long-lasting Graves disease. TCRdb itself ran the multiplex PCR reads through MiXCR, one entry per CDR3 protein. The sample holds fewer than 350,000 distinct CDR3 sequences, 15% to 20% seen once. This sample comprised peripheral blood mononuclear cells (PBMCs), obtained at new diagnosis, from a patient treated with antithyroid drugs. Receptor source: a female donor with Graves disease. The CDR3 runs from the conserved cysteine through the conserved F or W. D genes are given only for firm matches. A clone size is listed for some rows: how often the clone was seen (once, few, many), or a class if it is expanded.

v_call	j_call	clone_size	d_call	cdr3_aa	cdr3_nt
TRBV10-1	TRBJ2-1	many	NA	CASSDPGLALREQFF	TGCGCCAGCAGTGACCCGGGATTAGCGTTGAGGGAGCAGTTCTTC
TRBV2	TRBJ2-2	many	NA	CASRTTLAGELFF	TGTGCCAGCAGGACCACCCTGGCCGGGGAGCTGTTTTTT
TRBV5-1	TRBJ2-7	NA	TRBD2	CASSDPGTRGSSF	TGCGCCAGCAGCGACCCCGGGACTAGGGGCAGTAGCTTC
TRBV6-1	TRBJ2-1	NA	NA	CANSEAPYNEQFF	TGTGCCAACAGTGAAGCCCCATACAATGAGCAGTTCTTC
TRBV7-3	TRBJ2-2	many	TRBD1	CASRGQGNTGELFF	TGTGCCAGCAGGGGACAGGGTAATACCGGGGAGCTGTTTTTT
TRBV24-1	TRBJ2-7	many	NA	CATSDSGDEQYF	TGTGCCACCAGTGACTCAGGGGACGAGCAGTACTTC
TRBV29-1	TRBJ2-5	NA	NA	CSVVGMGETQYF	TGCAGCGTTGTGGGGATGGGAGAGACCCAGTACTTC
TRBV12-3/TRBV12-4	TRBJ1-6	many	NA	CASSSVRALWQPNSPLHF	TGTGCCAGCAGTTCCGTTCGGGCGCTGTGGCAGCCTAATTCACCCCTCCACTTT
TRBV12-3/TRBV12-4	TRBJ2-5	many	NA	CASAGAETQYF	TGTGCCAGCGCGGGTGCGGAGACCCAGTACTTC
TRBV28	TRBJ1-1	many	TRBD1	CASGGQGAEAFF	TGTGCCAGCGGGGGGCAGGGGGCTGAAGCTTTCTTT
TRBV19	TRBJ1-1	many	NA	CAISPARGISEAFF	TGTGCCATCTCTCCCGCACGGGGGATATCTGAAGCTTTCTTT
TRBV13	TRBJ2-7	few	NA	CASSPGGTAYEQYF	TGTGCCAGCAGCCCCGGCGGGACAGCTTACGAGCAGTACTTC
TRBV2	TRBJ2-5	NA	TRBD2	CASRIQGLAGDGTQYF	TGTGCCAGCAGGATCCAGGGACTAGCGGGAGACGGGACCCAGTACTTC
TRBV20-1	TRBJ1-3	NA	NA	CSARLLGGRSGNTIYF	TGCAGTGCTAGACTATTAGGCGGAAGGTCTGGAAACACCATATATTTT
TRBV2	TRBJ2-4	NA	NA	CASSETRGFEQYF	TGTGCCAGCAGCGAGACTAGAGGATTTGAGCAGTACTTC
TRBV15	TRBJ2-5	NA	NA	CATSRVPRDPWKEETQYF	TGTGCCACCAGCAGAGTGCCTCGGGACCCATGGAAGGAAGAGACCCAGTACTTC
TRBV11-2	TRBJ2-5	many	NA	CASSLFRQETQYF	TGTGCCAGCAGCTTATTCCGCCAAGAGACCCAGTACTTC
TRBV6-6	TRBJ2-6	NA	TRBD1	CASSYSHRQGDGGRTGANVLTF	TGTGCCAGCAGTTACTCCCATCGACAGGGGGACGGGGGTAGAACTGGGGCCAACGTCCTGACTTTC
TRBV11-3	TRBJ2-1	many	TRBD2	CASSLLAGGMRNEQFF	TGTGCCAGCAGCTTGTTAGCGGGAGGGATGCGGAATGAGCAGTTCTTC
TRBV11-3	TRBJ1-2	many	NA	CASSPGTPGGYTF	TGTGCCAGCAGCCCCGGGACTCCTGGCGGCTACACCTTC
TRBV6-1	TRBJ2-7	many	NA	CARTPAGHEQYF	TGTGCCAGGACACCCGCGGGGCACGAGCAGTACTTC
TRBV30	TRBJ2-1	many	TRBD2	CAWRGLAGGAWHEQFF	TGTGCCTGGAGAGGACTAGCGGGAGGGGCATGGCATGAGCAGTTCTTC
TRBV7-8	TRBJ2-1	NA	NA	CASSQVTSPIEQFF	TGTGCCAGCAGCCAAGTAACTAGCCCTATTGAGCAGTTCTTC
TRBV19	TRBJ2-4	few	TRBD2	CASGRTSGENIQYF	TGTGCCAGTGGCAGGACTAGCGGGGAAAACATTCAGTACTTC